This T cell receptor beta chain was captured in a study of T cell changes during pregnancy in multiple sclerosis. The CDR3 extends over 11 amino acids. The V end was cut by 3 bases, the J end by 3 bases, with 4 bases between. Germline CDR1 SGHKS, CDR2 YYEKEE (reference sequence). Clones were read by immunoSEQ multiplex PCR, and TCRdb kept only the in-frame ones, dropping some. The table shows about 72,000 clones, with about nine tenths occurring only once. The sequence was obtained from a female donor in good health, enrolled as a control in a pregnancy study. This material consisted of peripheral blood, taken in the third trimester of pregnancy. The chain links TRBV5-5 to TRBJ2-7; the D is unclear. Here the CDR3 reads CASSSNYEQYF. As DNA, the CDR3 is TGTGCCAGCAGCTCTAACTACGAGCAGTACTTC.